The 32 T cell receptor beta chains below were found in one sample sequenced in a study of a mutant IDH1 vaccine in newly diagnosed glioma. Time point given: week 5, during vaccination. Alongside topical imiquimod, each dose of vaccine comprised 300 ug of mutant IDH1 20-mer peptide. Sequenced by immunoSEQ multiplex PCR; TCRdb stores in-frame clones only, minus some. Of around 40,000 clones listed, approximately 83% were seen once; the top ten hold approximately 1.5%. The antigens these receptors bind are not known. This specimen was PBMCs, taken from a glioma patient whose treatment included an IDH1 peptide vaccine. All receptors come from a man aged 40-50 years with glioma.

This clone showed up just once. V and J are TRBV27 and TRBJ1-1; 12 positions agree with TRBD1. The CDR3 extends over 17 amino acids. Per the germline V gene, CDR1 is MNHEY and CDR2 is SMNVEV (reference sequence). V trimming: 4 bases; J trimming: 4 bases; junction bases outside the gene matches: 10. CDR3 sequence reads: CASSYVDRDRGLTEAFF. CDR3 nucleotide sequence: TGTGCCAGCAGTTACGTAGACCGGGACAGGGGGCTCACTGAAGCTTTCTTT.

This chain uses TRBV11-1 with TRBJ2-7; D is perhaps TRBD2 (6 bases). The CDR3 covers 14 residues. Germline V gene sequence: CDR1 SGHAT, CDR2 FQDESV (reference sequence). Between the trimmed V and J ends, which lost 1 base and 2 bases, there was a span of 9 bases. CDR3 bases: TGTGCCAGCAGCTTAGGGGGGAGGCCCTACGAGCAGTACTTC. This codes for CASSLGGRPYEQYF.

The chain links TRBV4-2 to TRBJ2-3; D may be TRBD2 (6 bases). V was pared by 6 bases and J by 6 bases, with 19 bases between. Germline V gene lookup returns CDR1 LGHNA and CDR2 YNFKEQ. CDR3 length equals 15 residues. The CDR3 reads CASSRFSGADDTQYF. In DNA, the CDR3 is TGTGCCAGCAGTCGATTTAGCGGAGCAGACGATACGCAGTATTTT.

This clone occurred once. The rearrangement uses TRBV7-2 and TRBJ1-5, with D possibly being TRBD1 (5 bases). The CDR3 spans 15 residues. The V gene lost 3 bases and the J gene lost 3 bases, with 12 bases spanning the gap. The germline gives CDR1 SGHTA, CDR2 FQGNSA. The CDR3: CASSFSTALNQPQHF. In DNA form, the CDR3 reads TGTGCCAGCAGCTTTTCGACAGCTCTCAATCAGCCCCAGCATTTT.

This chain connects TRBV21-1 to TRBJ1-4. TRBV21-1 is flagged as a pseudogene. This CDR3 spans 13 amino acids. The CDR3 DNA reads TGTGCCAGCAGCAAAGAGCGGAATGAAAAACTGTTTTTT. Its protein product is CASSKERNEKLFF.

J is TRBJ2-5 and V is TRBV5-6; D call uncertain. CDR1 SGHDT and CDR2 YYEEEE come from the germline V gene. V lost 0 bases and J lost 5, with 11 bases in between. The CDR3 runs 14 residues. CDR3 coding DNA: TGTGCCAGCAGCTTGGGGCCCAGCGAGGAGACCCAGTACTTC. As protein: CASSLGPSEETQYF.

V gene TRBV25-1 combines with J gene TRBJ1-1, with D possibly TRBD1 on 5 matching bases. This CDR3 comprises 14 residues. Germline V CDR1 and CDR2: MGHDK, SYGVNS. Trimming left V 3 bases short and J 1 base short, with 9 bases between. CDR3 sequence (DNA): TGTGCCAGCAGTGAGGGGGGTTCGAACACTGAAGCTTTCTTT. It codes for CASSEGGSNTEAFF.

The chain joins TRBV5-4 to TRBJ2-1; D ambiguous. Trimming left V 0 bases short and J 0 bases short, with 4 bases between. The germline V gene has CDR1 SGHNT and CDR2 YYREEE (reference sequence). The CDR3 extends over 14 amino acids. This CDR3 is CASSLVSSYNEQFF. CDR3 bases: TGTGCCAGCAGCTTGGTGAGCTCCTACAATGAGCAGTTCTTC.

This chain connects TRBV5-1 to TRBJ2-2, with a tentative D call TRBD1 (6 bases). Trimming shortened V by 4 bases and J by 1 base, and 17 bases separated the two germline ends. This CDR3 region has 17 residues. Germline V CDR1 and CDR2: SGHRS, YFSETQ. CDR3 DNA sequence: TGCGCCAGCAGCACCCCTTCCGGGACACTGAACACCGGGGAGCTGTTTTTT. Its protein product is CASSTPSGTLNTGELFF. Looking up the rest from reference TRBV5-1 and TRBJ2-2 gives the full variable domain: KAGVTQTPRYLIKTRGQQVTLSCSPISGHRSVSWYQQTPGQGLQFLFEYFSETQRNKGNFPGRFSGRQFSNSRSEMNVSTLELGDSALYLCASSTPSGTLNTGELFFGEGSRLTVL.

The chain employs TRBV7-2 and TRBJ2-2, with 8 bases identical to TRBD2. J lost 3 bases, V lost 2 bases, and 5 bases had no gene match. The CDR3 runs to 16 residues. Germline-derived CDR1 and CDR2 are SGHTA and FQGNSA. In nucleotides, the CDR3 is TGTGCCAGCAGCTTACGGGGGGGGTCTTACACCGGGGAGCTGTTTTTT. This codes for CASSLRGGSYTGELFF.

The gene calls are TRBV6-5 and TRBJ2-3; TRBD2 might be the D (7 bases). This CDR3 is 14 amino acids long. Looked up from germline, CDR1 is MNHEY and CDR2 is SVGAGI. The V and J ends lost 5 bases and 1 base respectively, with 10 bases between them. The DNA for the CDR3 is TGTGCCAGCAGTGGGAGGGGGGGCACAGATACGCAGTATTTT. This sequence encodes CASSGRGGTDTQYF.

The gene calls are TRBV28 and TRBJ1-5; no clear D. Germline V CDR1 and CDR2: MDHEN, SYDVKM. Trimming shortened V by 5 bases and J by 5 bases, and 10 bases separated the two germline ends. The CDR3 length is 13 residues. The chain's CDR3 is CASSPDLDQPQHF. In nucleotides, the CDR3 is TGTGCCAGCAGTCCAGACCTCGATCAGCCCCAGCATTTT.

The rearrangement links TRBV5-6 to TRBJ2-5; weak D call: TRBD1 (5 bases). In germline, CDR1 is SGHDT, CDR2 YYEEEE. The CDR3 spans 15 residues. Trimming took 3 bases from V and 1 from J, leaving 13 bases between them. The CDR3 spells CASSSTPTAQETQYF. The CDR3 coding sequence is TGTGCCAGCAGCTCTACTCCGACAGCCCAAGAGACCCAGTACTTC.

The chain recombines TRBV4-3 with TRBJ2-7, with D perhaps matching TRBD2 (7 bases). The V and J ends lost 0 bases and 9 bases respectively, with 18 bases between them. This CDR3 is built from 15 residues. The V gene's germline CDR1 is LGHNA and CDR2 YSLEER. This CDR3 reads CASSQDSRGARVQYF. The CDR3 DNA sequence: TGCGCCAGCAGCCAAGATTCTCGGGGGGCTAGGGTGCAGTACTTC.

In the case of this clone: At one boundary the junction diverges from the germline segment, which might be a read error. The chain has TRBV7-7 and TRBJ2-5, with D possibly being TRBD1 (5 bases). The CDR3 covers 15 residues. Germline V gene sequence: CDR1 SSHAT, CDR2 FNYEAQ (reference sequence). CDR3 loop: CASSRTQVHQETQYF. In DNA, the CDR3 is TGTGCTAGCAGCCGGACACAGGTCCACCAAGAGACCCAGTACTTC.

This chain links TRBV10-3 with TRBJ2-7; 8 nucleotides line up with TRBD1. With 5 bases clipped from V and 7 bases from J, the junction kept 10 bases outside the gene matches. Germline CDR1 reads ENHRY; CDR2 reads SYGVKD. CDR3 size: 14 residues. CDR3 loop: CAISHPGTGREQYF. The CDR3 region has the DNA TGTGCCATCAGTCATCCCGGGACAGGCAGGGAGCAGTACTTC.

V and J are TRBV5-4 and TRBJ1-2; tentatively, D is TRBD1 (6 bases). Deletions cut 4 bases from V and 9 bases from J, with 16 bases between. This CDR3 contains 13 residues. Germline values: CDR1 SGHNT, CDR2 YYREEE (reference sequence). The CDR3 region is CASSPRGRKSYTF. As DNA, the CDR3 is TGTGCCAGCAGCCCCAGGGGCCGGAAAAGCTACACCTTC.

This chain links TRBV7-9 with TRBJ2-1; D is unresolved. The CDR3 totals 13 residues. The ends were cut back, 5 bases at V and 9 bases at J, with 14 bases in the middle. Germline V CDR1 and CDR2: SEHNR, FQNEAQ (reference sequence). CDR3 in DNA: TGTGCCAGCAGCGGACCTCTGGGTCCTGAGCAGTTCTTC. It codes for CASSGPLGPEQFF. Full variable domain (rest looked up from reference TRBV7-9 and TRBJ2-1): DTGVSQNPRHKITKRGQNVTFRCDPISEHNRLYWYRQTLGQGPEFLTYFQNEAQLEKSRLLSDRFSAERPKGSFSTLEIQRTEQGDSAMYLCASSGPLGPEQFFGPGTRLTVL.

The chain carries TRBV19 and TRBJ2-3; 7 bases are a match to TRBD1. Germline trimming cut 7 bases from V and 2 bases from J; bases unmatched to any gene: 6. This CDR3 is built from 14 residues. Germline CDR1 and CDR2: LNHDA and SQIVND (reference sequence). The DNA for the CDR3 is TGTGCCAGTAATAGAGGGGGCGTCACAGATACGCAGTATTTT. This codes for CASNRGGVTDTQYF.

The V call is TRBV14, the J call TRBJ2-3; TRBD2 might be the D (6 bases). V lost 5 bases, J lost 1 base, and 22 bases lay in between. Germline V gene sequence: CDR1 SGHDN, CDR2 FVKESK. CDR3 length: 18 residues. CDR3 nucleotide sequence: TGTGCCAGCAGCTCTAATACTAGCCCCTGGGCGGGCACAGATACGCAGTATTTT. It specifies CASSSNTSPWAGTDTQYF. Using reference TRBV14 and TRBJ2-3 for the parts outside the CDR3, the full variable domain is EAGVTQFPSHSVIEKGQTVTLRCDPISGHDNLYWYRRVMGKEIKFLLHFVKESKQDESGMPNNRFLAERTGGTYSTLKVQPAELEDSGVYFCASSSNTSPWAGTDTQYFGPGTRLTVL.

This clone was counted a single time. In DNA, the CDR3 is TGCGCCAGCAGCGCCGGGACATTAAATGAAAAACTGTTTTTT. As protein: CASSAGTLNEKLFF. This chain joins TRBV5-1 and TRBJ1-4, with D tentatively TRBD1 (6 bases). Germline V gives CDR1 SGHRS, CDR2 YFSETQ. The V end was cut by 4 bases, the J end by 5 bases, with 12 bases between. The CDR3 is 14 amino acids.

The chain carries TRBV6-6 and TRBJ2-3, with 7 bases aligning to TRBD1. The CDR3 loop spans 12 amino acids. The V segment lost 5 bases and the J segment 5 bases; nucleotides outside the gene matches: 1. Germline V gives CDR1 MNHNY, CDR2 SVGAGI (reference sequence). CDR3 sequence: CASSPGGDTQYF. The CDR3 region has the DNA TGTGCCAGCAGTCCAGGGGGAGATACGCAGTATTTT.

The CDR3 nucleotides are TGTGCCAGCACCCCGGACAGAGGGTCCTACGAGCAGTACTTC. It translates to CASTPDRGSYEQYF. This chain uses TRBV2 with TRBJ2-7, with a possible D match to TRBD1 (6 bases). Germline CDR1 and CDR2: SNHLY and FYNNEI. Trimming shortened V by 7 bases and J by 1 base, and 14 bases separated the two germline ends. The CDR3 contains 14 residues.

CDR3 DNA sequence: TGTGCCATCAGTGAGTCGTGGAGCTCCTACGAGCAGTACTTC. Protein: CAISESWSSYEQYF. V usage is TRBV10-3 and J usage is TRBJ2-7; D is ambiguous. The CDR3 sequence is 14 residues long. The germline CDR1 and CDR2 sequences are ENHRY and SYGVKD. Trimming removed 0 bases at V and 0 bases at J, with 6 bases between.

This clone was counted only a few times. The chain has TRBV9 and TRBJ2-3; tentative D call: TRBD2 (5 bases). Germline V gene sequence: CDR1 SGDLS, CDR2 YYNGEE. V lost 3 bases, J lost 8 bases, and 19 bases lay in between. The CDR3 loop spans 15 amino acids. The CDR3 DNA reads as TGTGCCAGCAGCGGAAGAATAGCGAGTTTAGGTACGCAGTATTTT. It specifies CASSGRIASLGTQYF.

V is TRBV7-8 and J is TRBJ1-5, with D possibly being TRBD1 (5 bases). The length of the CDR3 is 14 residues. Germline CDR1 is SGHVS and CDR2 is FQNEAQ. V was cut by 4 bases and J by 6 bases, with 13 bases left in between. The CDR3 loop is CASSWSRGAQPQHF. Written as DNA, the CDR3 is TGTGCCAGCAGCTGGTCCCGCGGGGCTCAGCCCCAGCATTTT.

The chain has TRBV29-1 and TRBJ1-4; tentatively, D is TRBD1 (5 bases). The CDR3 has 15 residues. V lost 6 bases, J lost 0 bases, and 14 bases lay in between. Germline loops: CDR1 SQVTM, CDR2 ANQGSEA. The CDR3 protein is CSVDGGVATNEKLFF. The CDR3 region has the DNA TGCAGCGTGGACGGGGGGGTTGCAACTAATGAAAAACTGTTTTTT.

J is TRBJ2-7 and V is TRBV19; 10 bases fit TRBD1. CDR1 and CDR2 from the germline V gene are LNHDA and SQIVND (reference sequence). The CDR3 contains 15 residues. After removal of 3 bases from V and 4 bases from J, the junction contained 6 bases not matched to a gene. The CDR3 DNA reads TGTGCCAGTAGTATCGGGACAGGGGAGGTTTACGAGCAGTACTTC. Translation: CASSIGTGEVYEQYF.

The gene calls are TRBV5-8 and TRBJ2-4, with D possibly matching TRBD1 (6 bases). V lost 0 bases and J lost 7, with 17 bases in between. Germline V gene data show CDR1 as SGHTS and CDR2 as YDEGEE. The CDR3 consists of 16 residues. CDR3 amino acids: CASSLEIGQWVNIQYF. CDR3 coding DNA: TGTGCCAGCAGCTTGGAAATAGGACAGTGGGTCAACATTCAGTACTTC.

The chain is built from TRBV5-1 and TRBJ2-3, with 8 bases identical to TRBD1. The CDR3 totals 12 residues. V was clipped by 5 bases and J by 9 bases; unmatched bases: 5. Germline CDR1 is SGHRS and CDR2 is YFSETQ. The CDR3 is CASRQQGGTQYF. For the CDR3, the DNA is TGCGCCAGCAGACAACAGGGGGGCACGCAGTATTTT.

The CDR3 is CASSSVDEQYF. In nucleotides, the CDR3 is TGTGCCAGCTCATCTGTTGACGAGCAGTACTTC. This chain uses TRBV18 with TRBJ2-7, with D uncertain. V dropped 5 bases and J dropped 5 bases, with 7 bases sitting between them. The CDR3 sequence is 11 residues long. Germline CDR1 reads KGHSH; CDR2 reads LQKENI.

The chain carries TRBV6-1 and TRBJ1-2, with D possibly being TRBD1 (5 bases). The CDR3 consists of 15 residues. Germline V gene sequence: CDR1 MNHNS, CDR2 SASEGT. V gave up 2 bases and J gave up 7 bases, with 17 bases separating them. The CDR3 DNA is TGTGCCAGCAGTGAACTTCGTCGATGGCAGGGTGGCTACACCTTC. Translated: CASSELRRWQGGYTF.